This TCR beta chain was retrieved from a study of beta chain features in type 1 diabetes. Study-wide points: The analysis here could not establish whether HLA type shapes TCRB rearrangement. Because the template was cDNA, high-expressing cells might be over-represented.

Purity exceeded 95% in all sorted populations. The table lists this clone with a few counts. Antigen unknown. This CDR3 spans 15 amino acids. Germline values: CDR1 LNHDA, CDR2 SQIVND (reference sequence). The V end lost 7 bases, the J end lost 2 bases, and 17 bases lay between the germline ends. The isolated RNA, all of it, was reverse transcribed, so expressed TCRB transcripts were what got sequenced. Here immunoSEQ multiplex PCR was the method, and the copy in TCRdb shows in-frame clones only, minus some. The data hold almost 350,000 clones, with approximately 8.2% observed a single time. The sequenced material came from central memory CD4+ T cells from blood. This sequence was found in a woman aged 18-30 years in good health. The gene calls are TRBV19 and TRBJ1-2; D not certain. The DNA of the CDR3 is TGTGCCAGTAATCTGCTCGGCAGCGAGAACTATGGCTACACCTTC. Protein sequence: CASNLLGSENYGYTF.